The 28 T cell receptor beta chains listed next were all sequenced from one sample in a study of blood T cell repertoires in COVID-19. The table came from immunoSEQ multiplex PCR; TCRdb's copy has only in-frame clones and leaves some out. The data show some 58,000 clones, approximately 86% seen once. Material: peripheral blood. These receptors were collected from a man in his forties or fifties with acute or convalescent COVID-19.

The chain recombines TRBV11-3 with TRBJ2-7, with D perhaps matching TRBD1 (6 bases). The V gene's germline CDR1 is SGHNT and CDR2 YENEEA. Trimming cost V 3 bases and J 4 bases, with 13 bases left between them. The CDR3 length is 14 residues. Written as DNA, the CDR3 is TGTGCCAGCAGCTTCTTCACTCAGGGGTACGAGCAGTACTTC. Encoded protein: CASSFFTQGYEQYF.

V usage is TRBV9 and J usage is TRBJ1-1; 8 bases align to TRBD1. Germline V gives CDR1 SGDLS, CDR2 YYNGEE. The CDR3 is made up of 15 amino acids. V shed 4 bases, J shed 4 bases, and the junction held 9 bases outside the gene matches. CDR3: CASSPRQGYGTEAFF. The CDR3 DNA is TGTGCCAGCAGCCCCCGACAGGGGTACGGCACTGAAGCTTTCTTT.

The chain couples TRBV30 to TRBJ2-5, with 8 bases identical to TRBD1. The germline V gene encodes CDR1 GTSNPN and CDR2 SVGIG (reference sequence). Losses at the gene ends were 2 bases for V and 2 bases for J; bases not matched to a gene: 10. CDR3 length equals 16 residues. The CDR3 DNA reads TGTGCCTGGAGTTTCCTGACAGGGGCGACACAAGAGACCCAGTACTTC. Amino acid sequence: CAWSFLTGATQETQYF.

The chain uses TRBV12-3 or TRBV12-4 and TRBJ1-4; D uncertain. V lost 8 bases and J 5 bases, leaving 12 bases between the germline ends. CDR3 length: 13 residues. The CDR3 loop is CASGTQLNEKLFF. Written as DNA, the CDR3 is TGTGCCAGCGGAACCCAACTAAATGAAAAACTGTTTTTT.

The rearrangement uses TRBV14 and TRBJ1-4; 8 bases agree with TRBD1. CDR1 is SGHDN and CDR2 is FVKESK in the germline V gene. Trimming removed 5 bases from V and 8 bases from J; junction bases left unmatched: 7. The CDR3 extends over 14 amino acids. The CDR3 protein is CASSARGQAEKLFF. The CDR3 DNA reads TGTGCCAGCAGCGCTCGGGGACAGGCGGAAAAACTGTTTTTT.

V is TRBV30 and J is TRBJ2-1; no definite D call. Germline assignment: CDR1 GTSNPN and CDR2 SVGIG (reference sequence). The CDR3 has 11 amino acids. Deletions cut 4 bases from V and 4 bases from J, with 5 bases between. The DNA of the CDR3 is TGTGCCTGGACAGTTTACAATGAGCAGTTCTTC. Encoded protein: CAWTVYNEQFF.

The DNA of the CDR3 is TGTGCCAGTAGTTTTTCACGAGGCAATCAGCCCCAGCATTTT. Its protein product is CASSFSRGNQPQHF. The rearrangement joins TRBV19 to TRBJ1-5; the D is unclear. Germline assignment: CDR1 LNHDA and CDR2 SQIVND (reference sequence). Trimming removed 5 bases at V and 2 bases at J, with 10 bases between. CDR3 size: 14 residues.

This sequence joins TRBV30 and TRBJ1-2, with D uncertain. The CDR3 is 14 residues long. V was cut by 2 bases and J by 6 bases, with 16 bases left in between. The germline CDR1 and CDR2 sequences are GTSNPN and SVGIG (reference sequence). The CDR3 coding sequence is TGTGCCTGGAGTCCGGTCCTTACCAGCGATGGCTACACCTTC. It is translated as CAWSPVLTSDGYTF.

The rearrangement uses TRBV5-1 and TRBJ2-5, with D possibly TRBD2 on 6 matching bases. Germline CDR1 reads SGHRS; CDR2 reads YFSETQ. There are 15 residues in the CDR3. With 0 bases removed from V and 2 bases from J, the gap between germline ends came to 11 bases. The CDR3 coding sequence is TGCGCCAGCAGCTTGGCCGGCGGGGATCAAGAGACCCAGTACTTC. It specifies CASSLAGGDQETQYF.

CDR3 nucleotide sequence: TGCAGCGTTGACGTCAGTTCAGATACGCAGTATTTT. It codes for CSVDVSSDTQYF. The genes are TRBV29-1 and TRBJ2-3, with D unclear. The V end was cut by 3 bases, the J end by 4 bases, with 8 bases between. The CDR3 is 12 residues long. Germline CDR1 reads SQVTM; CDR2 reads ANQGSEA.

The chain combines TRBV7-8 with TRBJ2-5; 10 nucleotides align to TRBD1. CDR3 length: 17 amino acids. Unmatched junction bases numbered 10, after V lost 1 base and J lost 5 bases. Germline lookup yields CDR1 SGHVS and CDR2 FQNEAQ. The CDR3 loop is CASSLGQGALLGETQYF. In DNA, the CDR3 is TGTGCCAGCAGCTTAGGACAGGGGGCCCTTTTGGGGGAGACCCAGTACTTC.

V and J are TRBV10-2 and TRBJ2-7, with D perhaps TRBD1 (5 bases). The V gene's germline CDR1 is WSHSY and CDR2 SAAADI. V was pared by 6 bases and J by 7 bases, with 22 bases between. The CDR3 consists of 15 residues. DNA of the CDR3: TGCGCCAGCAGGAGAACTGGGGCCGACGCTGCGGAGCAGTACTTC. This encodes CASRRTGADAAEQYF.

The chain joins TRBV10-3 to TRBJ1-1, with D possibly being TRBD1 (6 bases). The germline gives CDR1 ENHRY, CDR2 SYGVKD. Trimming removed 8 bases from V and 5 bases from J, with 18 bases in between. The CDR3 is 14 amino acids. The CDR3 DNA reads TGTGCCATCGATCCGAGGGGGGAGGGGACTGAAGCTTTCTTT. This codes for CAIDPRGEGTEAFF.

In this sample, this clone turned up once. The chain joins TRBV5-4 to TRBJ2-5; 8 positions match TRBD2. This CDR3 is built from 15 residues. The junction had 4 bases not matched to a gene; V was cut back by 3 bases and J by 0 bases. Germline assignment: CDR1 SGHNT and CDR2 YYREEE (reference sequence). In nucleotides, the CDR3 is TGTGCCAGCAGCTCCCCGGGACTAGACCAAGAGACCCAGTACTTC. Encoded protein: CASSSPGLDQETQYF. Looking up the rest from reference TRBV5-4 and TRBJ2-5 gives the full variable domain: ETGVTQSPTHLIKTRGQQVTLRCSSQSGHNTVSWYQQALGQGPQFIFQYYREEENGRGNFPPRFSGLQFPNYSSELNVNALELDDSALYLCASSSPGLDQETQYFGPGTRLLVL.

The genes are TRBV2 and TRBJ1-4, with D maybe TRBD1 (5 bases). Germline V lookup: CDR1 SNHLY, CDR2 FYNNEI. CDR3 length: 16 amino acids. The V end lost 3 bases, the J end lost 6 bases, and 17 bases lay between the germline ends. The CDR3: CASSDPQDSPHEKLFF. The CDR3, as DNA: TGTGCCAGCAGTGACCCTCAAGACAGCCCCCATGAAAAACTGTTTTTT.

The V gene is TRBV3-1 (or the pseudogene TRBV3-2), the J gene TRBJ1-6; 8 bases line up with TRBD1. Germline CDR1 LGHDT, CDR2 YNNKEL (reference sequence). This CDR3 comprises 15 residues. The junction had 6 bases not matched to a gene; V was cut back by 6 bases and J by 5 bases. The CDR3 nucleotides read TGTGCCAGCAGTCTCGCGGACAGGGATAATTCACCCCTCCACTTT. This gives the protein CASSLADRDNSPLHF.

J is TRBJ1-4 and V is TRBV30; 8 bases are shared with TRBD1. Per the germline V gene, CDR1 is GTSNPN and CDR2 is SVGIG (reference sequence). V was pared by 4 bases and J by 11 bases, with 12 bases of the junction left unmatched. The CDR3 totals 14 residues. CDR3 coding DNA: TGTGCCTGGACCTTAGACAGGGGCATAGGGAAACTGTTTTTT. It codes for CAWTLDRGIGKLFF.

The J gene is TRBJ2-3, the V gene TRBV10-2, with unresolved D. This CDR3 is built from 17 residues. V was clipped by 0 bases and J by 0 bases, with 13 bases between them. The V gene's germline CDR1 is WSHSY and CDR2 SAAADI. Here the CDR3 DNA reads TGCGCCAGCAGTGAGTCCGCAAGACTTTCTAGCACAGATACGCAGTATTTT. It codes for CASSESARLSSTDTQYF.

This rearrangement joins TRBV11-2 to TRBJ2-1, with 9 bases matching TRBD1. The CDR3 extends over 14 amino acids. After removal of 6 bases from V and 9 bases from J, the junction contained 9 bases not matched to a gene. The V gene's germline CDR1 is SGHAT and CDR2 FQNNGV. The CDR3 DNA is TGTGCCAGCAGGGGACAGGGCGTTGTTGGTGAGCAGTTCTTC. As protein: CASRGQGVVGEQFF.

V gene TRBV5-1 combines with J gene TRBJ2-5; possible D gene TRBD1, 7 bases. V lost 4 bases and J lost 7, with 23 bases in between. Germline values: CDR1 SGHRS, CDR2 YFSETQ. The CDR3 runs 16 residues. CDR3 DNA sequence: TGCGCCAGCAGCCCAGGGGGACCACAAATCGGGGGGACCCAGTACTTC. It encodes CASSPGGPQIGGTQYF.

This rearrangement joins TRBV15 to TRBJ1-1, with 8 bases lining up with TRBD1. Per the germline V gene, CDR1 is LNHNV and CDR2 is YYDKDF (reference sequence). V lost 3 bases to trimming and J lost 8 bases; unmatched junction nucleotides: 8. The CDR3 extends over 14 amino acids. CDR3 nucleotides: TGTGCCACCAGCAGCAGGGGGCTGGACATAGAAGCTTTCTTT. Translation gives CATSSRGLDIEAFF.

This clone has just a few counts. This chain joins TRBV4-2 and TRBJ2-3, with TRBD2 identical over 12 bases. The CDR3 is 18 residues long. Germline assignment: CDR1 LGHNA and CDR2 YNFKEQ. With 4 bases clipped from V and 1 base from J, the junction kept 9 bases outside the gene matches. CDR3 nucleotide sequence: TGTGCCAGCAGCCCCGGGCTAGCGGGGGGGCTGGGCACAGATACGCAGTATTTT. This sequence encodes CASSPGLAGGLGTDTQYF.

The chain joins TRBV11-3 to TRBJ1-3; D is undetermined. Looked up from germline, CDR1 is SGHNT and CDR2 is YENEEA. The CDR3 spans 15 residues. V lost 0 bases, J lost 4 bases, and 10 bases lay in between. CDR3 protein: CASSLDSGVGNTIYF. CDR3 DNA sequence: TGTGCCAGCAGCTTAGATTCCGGGGTCGGAAACACCATATATTTT.

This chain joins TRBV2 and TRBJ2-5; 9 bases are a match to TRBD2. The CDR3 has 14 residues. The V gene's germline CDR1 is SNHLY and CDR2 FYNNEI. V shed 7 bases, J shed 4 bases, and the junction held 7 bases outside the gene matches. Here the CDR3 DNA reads TGTGCCAGCAACGGCGGGGGGGCCGGAGAGACCCAGTACTTC. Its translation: CASNGGGAGETQYF.

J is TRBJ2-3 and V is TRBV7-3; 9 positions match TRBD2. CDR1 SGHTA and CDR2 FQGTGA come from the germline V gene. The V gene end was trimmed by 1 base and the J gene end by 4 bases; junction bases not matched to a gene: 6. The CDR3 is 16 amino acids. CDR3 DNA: TGTGCCAGCAGCTTAATTGCGGGGGGGCTCCCAGATACGCAGTATTTT. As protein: CASSLIAGGLPDTQYF. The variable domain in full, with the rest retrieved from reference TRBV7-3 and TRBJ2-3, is GAGVSQTPSNKVTEKGKYVELRCDPISGHTALYWYRQSLGQGPEFLIYFQGTGAADDSGLPNDRFFAVRPEGSVSTLKIQRTERGDSAVYLCASSLIAGGLPDTQYFGPGTRLTVL.

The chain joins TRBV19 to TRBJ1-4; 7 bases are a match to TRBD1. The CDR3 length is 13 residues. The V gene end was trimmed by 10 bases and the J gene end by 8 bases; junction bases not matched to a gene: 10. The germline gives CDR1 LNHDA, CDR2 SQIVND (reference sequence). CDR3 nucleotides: TGTGCCACCGGACGGGACAGCCGGGAAAAACTGTTTTTT. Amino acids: CATGRDSREKLFF.

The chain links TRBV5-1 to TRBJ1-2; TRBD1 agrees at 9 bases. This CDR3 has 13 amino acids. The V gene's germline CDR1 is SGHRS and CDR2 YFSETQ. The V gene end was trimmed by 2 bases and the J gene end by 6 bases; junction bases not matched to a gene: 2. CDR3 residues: CASSLTGGHGYTF. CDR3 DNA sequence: TGCGCCAGCAGCTTAACAGGGGGCCATGGCTACACCTTC.

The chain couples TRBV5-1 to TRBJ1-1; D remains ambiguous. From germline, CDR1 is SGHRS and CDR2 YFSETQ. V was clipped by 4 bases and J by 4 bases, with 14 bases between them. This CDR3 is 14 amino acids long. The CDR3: CASSTRTEFTEAFF. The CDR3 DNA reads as TGCGCCAGCAGCACTAGGACGGAGTTCACTGAAGCTTTCTTT.